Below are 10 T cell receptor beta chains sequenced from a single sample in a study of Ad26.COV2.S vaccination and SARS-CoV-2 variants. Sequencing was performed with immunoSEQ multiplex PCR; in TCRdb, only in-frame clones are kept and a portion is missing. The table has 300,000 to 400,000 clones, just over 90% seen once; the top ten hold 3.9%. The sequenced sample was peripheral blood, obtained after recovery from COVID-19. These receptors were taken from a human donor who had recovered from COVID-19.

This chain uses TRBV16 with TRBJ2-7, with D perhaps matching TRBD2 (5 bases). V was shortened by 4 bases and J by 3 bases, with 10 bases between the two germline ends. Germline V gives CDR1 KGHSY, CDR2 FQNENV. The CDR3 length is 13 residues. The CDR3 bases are TGTGCCAGCAGCCTCGCGGGTTTCTACGAGCAGTACTTC. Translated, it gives CASSLAGFYEQYF.

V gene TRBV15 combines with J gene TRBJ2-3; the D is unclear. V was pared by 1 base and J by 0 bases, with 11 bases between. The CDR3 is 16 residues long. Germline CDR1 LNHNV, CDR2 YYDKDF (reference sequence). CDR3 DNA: TGTGCCACCAGCAGAGGAATGCAGTCTAGCACAGATACGCAGTATTTT. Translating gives CATSRGMQSSTDTQYF.

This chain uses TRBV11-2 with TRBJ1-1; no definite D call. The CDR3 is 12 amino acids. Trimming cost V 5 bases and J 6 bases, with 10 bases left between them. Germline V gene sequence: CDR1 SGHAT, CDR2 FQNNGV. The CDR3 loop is CASSLKGAEAFF. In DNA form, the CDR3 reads TGTGCCAGCAGCCTCAAGGGTGCTGAAGCTTTCTTT.

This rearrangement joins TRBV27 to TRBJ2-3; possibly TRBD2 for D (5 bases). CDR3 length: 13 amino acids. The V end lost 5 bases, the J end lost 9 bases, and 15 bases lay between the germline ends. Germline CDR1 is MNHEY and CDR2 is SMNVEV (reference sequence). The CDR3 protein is CASSPSRGATQYF. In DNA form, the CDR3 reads TGTGCCAGCAGTCCCTCTCGGGGAGCGACGCAGTATTTT.

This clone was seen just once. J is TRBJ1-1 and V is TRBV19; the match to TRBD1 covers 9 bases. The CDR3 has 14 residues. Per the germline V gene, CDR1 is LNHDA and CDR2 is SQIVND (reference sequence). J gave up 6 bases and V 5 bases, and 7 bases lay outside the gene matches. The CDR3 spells CASSAQGASAEAFF. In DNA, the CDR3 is TGTGCCAGTAGTGCACAGGGGGCGAGCGCTGAAGCTTTCTTT.

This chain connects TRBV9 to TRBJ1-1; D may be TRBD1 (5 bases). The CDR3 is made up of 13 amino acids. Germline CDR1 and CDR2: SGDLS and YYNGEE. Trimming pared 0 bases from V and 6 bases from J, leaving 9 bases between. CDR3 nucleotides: TGTGCCAGCAGCGTAGCAGGGTCCGCTGAAGCTTTCTTT. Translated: CASSVAGSAEAFF.

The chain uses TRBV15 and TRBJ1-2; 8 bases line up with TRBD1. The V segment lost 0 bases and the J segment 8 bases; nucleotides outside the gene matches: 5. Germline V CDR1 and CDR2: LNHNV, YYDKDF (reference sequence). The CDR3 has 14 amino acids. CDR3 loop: CATSRDPTGDGYTF. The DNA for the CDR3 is TGTGCCACCAGCAGAGATCCGACAGGGGACGGCTACACCTTC.

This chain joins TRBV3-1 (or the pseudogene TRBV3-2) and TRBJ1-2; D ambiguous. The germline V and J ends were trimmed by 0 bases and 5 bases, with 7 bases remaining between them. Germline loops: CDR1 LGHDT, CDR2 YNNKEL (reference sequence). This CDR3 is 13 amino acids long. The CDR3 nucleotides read TGTGCCAGCAGCCAAGAAGCCAGTTATGGCTACACCTTC. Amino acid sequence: CASSQEASYGYTF.

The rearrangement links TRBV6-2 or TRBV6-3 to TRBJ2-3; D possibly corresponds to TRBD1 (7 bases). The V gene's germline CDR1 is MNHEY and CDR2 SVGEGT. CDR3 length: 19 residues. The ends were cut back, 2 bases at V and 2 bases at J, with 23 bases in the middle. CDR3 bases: TGTGCCAGCAGTTACGACAACCAGCGGAGGGGGACAGACACAGATACGCAGTATTTT. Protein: CASSYDNQRRGTDTDTQYF.

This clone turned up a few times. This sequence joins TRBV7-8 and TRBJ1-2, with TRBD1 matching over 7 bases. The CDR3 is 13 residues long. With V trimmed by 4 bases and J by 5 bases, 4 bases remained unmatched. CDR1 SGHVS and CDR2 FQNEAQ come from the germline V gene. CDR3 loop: CASSSTTGYGYTF. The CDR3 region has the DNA TGTGCCAGCAGCTCGACGACAGGGTATGGCTACACCTTC.